The clone carrying this T cell receptor beta chain was detected many times. What it binds is unknown. The sample comes from a study of T cells in Graves' hyperthyroidism and ophthalmopathy. Study in general: Peripheral blood was obtained at initial diagnosis, preceding any treatment. Whole-study findings and limits: It was a median about seven months before onset that the model predicted ophthalmopathy.

Uncontrolled infection, other autoimmune disease, pregnancy or lactation barred patients from enrollment. Trimming removed 5 bases from V and 5 bases from J; junction bases left unmatched: 6. Germline CDR1 and CDR2: MDHEN and SYDVKM. This CDR3 spans 14 amino acids. TCR beta CDR3 sequences were amplified from RNA transcripts. A first-round RT-PCR of the TCR CDR3 used the HTBI primer set. Using its own MiXCR run on the multiplex PCR reads, TCRdb lists one record per CDR3 protein. The sample yields roughly 650,000 distinct CDR3 sequences, more than 15% seen once. The sequencing input was blood. This sequence originates from a woman between 40 and 55 years old with Graves' ophthalmopathy. The chain recombines TRBV28 with TRBJ2-7; TRBD1 matches at 10 bases. CDR3 residues: CASSPGTGVHEQYF. CDR3 DNA sequence: TGTGCCAGCAGTCCAGGGACAGGGGTTCACGAGCAGTACTTC.